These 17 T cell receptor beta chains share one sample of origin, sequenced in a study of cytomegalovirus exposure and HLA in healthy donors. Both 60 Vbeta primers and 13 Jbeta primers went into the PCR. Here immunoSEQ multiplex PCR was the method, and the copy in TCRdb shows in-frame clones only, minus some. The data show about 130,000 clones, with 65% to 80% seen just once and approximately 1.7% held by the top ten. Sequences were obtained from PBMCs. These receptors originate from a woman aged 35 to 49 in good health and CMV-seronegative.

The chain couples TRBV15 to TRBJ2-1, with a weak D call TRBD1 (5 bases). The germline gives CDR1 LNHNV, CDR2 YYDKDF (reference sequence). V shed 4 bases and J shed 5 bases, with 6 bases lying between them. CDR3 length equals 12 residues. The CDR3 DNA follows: TGTGCCACCAGCACCAGGGACAATGAGCAGTTCTTC. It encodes CATSTRDNEQFF. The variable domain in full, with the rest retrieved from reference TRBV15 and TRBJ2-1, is DAMVIQNPRYQVTQFGKPVTLSCSQTLNHNVMYWYQQKSSQAPKLLFHYYDKDFNNEADTPDNFQSRRPNTSFCFLDIRSPGLGDTAMYLCATSTRDNEQFFGPGTRLTVL.

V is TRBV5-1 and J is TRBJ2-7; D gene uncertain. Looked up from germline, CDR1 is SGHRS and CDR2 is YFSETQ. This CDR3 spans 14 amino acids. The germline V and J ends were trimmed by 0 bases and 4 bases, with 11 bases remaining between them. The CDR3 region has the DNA TGCGCCAGCAGCTTGGGTCACAGCTCTTACGAGCAGTACTTC. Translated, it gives CASSLGHSSYEQYF.

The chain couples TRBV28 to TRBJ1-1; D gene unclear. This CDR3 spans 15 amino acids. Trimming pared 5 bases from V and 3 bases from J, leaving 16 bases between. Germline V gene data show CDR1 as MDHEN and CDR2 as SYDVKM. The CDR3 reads CASSPLQRYDTEAFF. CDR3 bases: TGTGCCAGCAGTCCGCTTCAGAGGTACGACACTGAAGCTTTCTTT.

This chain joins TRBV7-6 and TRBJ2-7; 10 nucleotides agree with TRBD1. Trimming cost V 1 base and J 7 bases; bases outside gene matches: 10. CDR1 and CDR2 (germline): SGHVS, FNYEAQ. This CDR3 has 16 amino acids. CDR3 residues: CASSLEPDRGVWEQYF. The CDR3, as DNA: TGTGCCAGCAGCTTAGAGCCGGACAGGGGGGTGTGGGAGCAGTACTTC. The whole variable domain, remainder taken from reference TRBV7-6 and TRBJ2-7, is GAGVSQSPRYKVTKRGQDVALRCDPISGHVSLYWYRQALGQGPEFLTYFNYEAQQDKSGLPNDRFSAERPEGSISTLTIQRTEQRDSAMYRCASSLEPDRGVWEQYFGPGTRLTVT.

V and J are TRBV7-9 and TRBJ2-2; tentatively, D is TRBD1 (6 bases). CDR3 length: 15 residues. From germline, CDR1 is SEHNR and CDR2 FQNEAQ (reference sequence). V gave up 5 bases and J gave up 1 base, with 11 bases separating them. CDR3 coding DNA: TGTGCCAGCAGCCCCCGGGGACAGAACACCGGGGAGCTGTTTTTT. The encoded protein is CASSPRGQNTGELFF.

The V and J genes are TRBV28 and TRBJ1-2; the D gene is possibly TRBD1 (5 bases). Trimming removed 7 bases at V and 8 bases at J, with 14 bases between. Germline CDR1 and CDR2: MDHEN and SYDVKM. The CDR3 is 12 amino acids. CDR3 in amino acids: CASTIGVGGYTF. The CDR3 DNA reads TGTGCCAGCACCATAGGGGTAGGCGGCTACACCTTC.

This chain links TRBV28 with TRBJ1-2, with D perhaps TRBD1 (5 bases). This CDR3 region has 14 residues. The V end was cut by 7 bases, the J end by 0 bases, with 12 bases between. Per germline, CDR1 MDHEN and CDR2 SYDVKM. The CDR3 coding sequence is TGTGCCAGCAATTGGGGGGAGGCTAACTATGGCTACACCTTC. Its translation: CASNWGEANYGYTF.

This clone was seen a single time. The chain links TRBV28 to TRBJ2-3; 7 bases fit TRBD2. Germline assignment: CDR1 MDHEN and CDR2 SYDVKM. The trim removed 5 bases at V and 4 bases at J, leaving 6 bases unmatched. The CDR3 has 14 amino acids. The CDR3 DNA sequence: TGTGCCAGCAGTGGGAGGGGTCGATCAGATACGCAGTATTTT. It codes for CASSGRGRSDTQYF.

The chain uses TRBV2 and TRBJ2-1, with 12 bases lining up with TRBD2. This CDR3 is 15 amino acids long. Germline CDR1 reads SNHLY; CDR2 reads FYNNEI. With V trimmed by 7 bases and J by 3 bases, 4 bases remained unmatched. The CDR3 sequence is CASIPTSGSYNEQFF. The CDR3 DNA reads TGTGCCAGCATTCCGACTAGCGGGAGCTACAATGAGCAGTTCTTC.

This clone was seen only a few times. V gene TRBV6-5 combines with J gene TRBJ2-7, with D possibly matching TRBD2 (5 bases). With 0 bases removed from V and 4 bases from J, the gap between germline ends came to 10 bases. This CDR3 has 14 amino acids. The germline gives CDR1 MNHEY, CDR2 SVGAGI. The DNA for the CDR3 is TGTGCCAGCAGTTACTCGATGCCGGGGTACGAGCAGTACTTC. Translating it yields CASSYSMPGYEQYF.

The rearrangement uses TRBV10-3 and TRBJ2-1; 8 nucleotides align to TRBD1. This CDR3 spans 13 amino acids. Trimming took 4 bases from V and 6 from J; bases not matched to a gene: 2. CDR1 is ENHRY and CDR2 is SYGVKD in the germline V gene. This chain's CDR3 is CAISGDRGNEQFF. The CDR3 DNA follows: TGTGCCATCAGTGGTGACAGGGGCAATGAGCAGTTCTTC.

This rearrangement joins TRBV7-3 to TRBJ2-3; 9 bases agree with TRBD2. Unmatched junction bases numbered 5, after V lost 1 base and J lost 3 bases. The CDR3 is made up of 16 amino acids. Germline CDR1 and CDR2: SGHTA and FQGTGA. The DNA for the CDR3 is TGTGCCAGCAGCTTAATGGCTAGCGGGGTGACAGATACGCAGTATTTT. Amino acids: CASSLMASGVTDTQYF.

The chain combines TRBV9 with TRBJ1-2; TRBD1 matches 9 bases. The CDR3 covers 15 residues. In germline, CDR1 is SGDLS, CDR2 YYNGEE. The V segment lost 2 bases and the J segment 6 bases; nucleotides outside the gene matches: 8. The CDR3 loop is CASSVLTGGDDGYTF. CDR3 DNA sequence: TGTGCCAGCAGCGTTTTAACAGGGGGCGACGATGGCTACACCTTC.

The CDR3 reads CAWSGLAEDTQYF. The CDR3 DNA follows: TGTGCCTGGTCGGGACTAGCAGAAGATACGCAGTATTTT. The chain couples TRBV30 to TRBJ2-3; 9 nucleotides agree with TRBD2. Germline-derived CDR1 and CDR2 are GTSNPN and SVGIG (reference sequence). Trimming took 5 bases from V and 5 from J; bases not matched to a gene: 5. The CDR3 is 13 residues long.

The CDR3 sequence: CASSLRENTEAFF. The DNA of the CDR3 is TGTGCCAGCAGTTTACGGGAGAACACTGAAGCTTTCTTT. The chain recombines TRBV27 with TRBJ1-1; unclear D gene. With 2 bases removed from V and 1 base from J, the gap between germline ends came to 5 bases. CDR3 length: 13 amino acids. Germline CDR1 is MNHEY and CDR2 is SMNVEV (reference sequence).

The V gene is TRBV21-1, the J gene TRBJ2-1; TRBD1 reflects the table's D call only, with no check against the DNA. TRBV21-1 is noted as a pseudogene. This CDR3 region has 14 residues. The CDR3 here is CASSKWLGDNEQFF. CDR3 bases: TGTGCCAGCAGCAAATGGTTAGGGGACAATGAGCAGTTCTTC.

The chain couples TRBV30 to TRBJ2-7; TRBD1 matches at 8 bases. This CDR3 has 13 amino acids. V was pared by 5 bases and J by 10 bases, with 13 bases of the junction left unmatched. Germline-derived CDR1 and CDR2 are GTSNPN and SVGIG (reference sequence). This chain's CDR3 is CAWGTRDRRRQYF. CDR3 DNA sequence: TGTGCCTGGGGGACCCGGGACAGGCGAAGACAGTACTTC.